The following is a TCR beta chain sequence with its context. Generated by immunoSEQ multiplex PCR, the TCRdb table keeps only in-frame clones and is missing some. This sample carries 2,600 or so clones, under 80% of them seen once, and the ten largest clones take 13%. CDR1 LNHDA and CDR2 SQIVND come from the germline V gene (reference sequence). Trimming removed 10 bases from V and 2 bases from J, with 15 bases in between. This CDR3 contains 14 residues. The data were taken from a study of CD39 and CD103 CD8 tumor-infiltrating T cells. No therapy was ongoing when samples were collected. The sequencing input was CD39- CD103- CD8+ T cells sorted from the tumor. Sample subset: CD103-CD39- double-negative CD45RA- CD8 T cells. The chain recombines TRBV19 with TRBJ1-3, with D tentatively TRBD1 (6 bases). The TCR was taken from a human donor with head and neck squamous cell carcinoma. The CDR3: CATQNRETGNTIYF. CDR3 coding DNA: TGTGCCACGCAGAACAGGGAGACTGGAAACACCATATATTTT.